This TCR beta chain was recorded in a study of regulatory T cells in long-lasting Graves disease. Study-wide results and caveats: Newly diagnosed Graves' patients had higher TCR diversity than persistent ones.

Arm-PCR with iRepertoire HTBI primers amplified the CDR3 regions for these TCR beta libraries. Original data processing: Samples collectively showed approximately 62 TRBV and 14 TRBJ segments. TCRdb called the multiplex PCR reads again in MiXCR, with one record for every CDR3 protein. In this record, the V and J calls reflect TCRdb's handling and not the investigators' own analysis. The sample contains some 220,000 distinct CDR3 sequences, roughly 18% of which appear only once. This clonotype was counted many times. What it recognizes is unknown. The time point here: newly diagnosed GD, antithyroid drugs for less than 3 months. Scientists built the TCR library using RNA that was extracted from PBMCs. Patients with Graves' disease were diagnosed by American Thyroid Association guidelines. Separately, the same data were catalogued under a study of T cells in Graves' hyperthyroidism and ophthalmopathy.

The TCR sequence derives from a woman aged 30 to 39 with Graves disease. This sample comprised peripheral blood mononuclear cells (PBMCs), obtained at new diagnosis, from a patient treated with antithyroid drugs.

The chain's CDR3 is CASRDVVAYEETQYF. CDR3 nucleotides: TGTGCCAGCAGGGATGTCGTGGCGTACGAAGAGACCCAGTACTTC. The chain has TRBV12-3 or TRBV12-4 and TRBJ2-5; D call uncertain. With 6 bases removed from V and 3 bases from J, the gap between germline ends came to 17 bases. The CDR3 sequence is 15 residues long.